This T cell receptor (beta chain) is drawn from a study of blood T cell repertoires in COVID-19. Looking at the study overall: Donors in the United States, Italy and Spain gave samples during acute or convalescent COVID-19. Sources were T cells, B-cell-depleted T cells, or PBMCs; the material itself was cDNA or gDNA.

As originally analysed: Amplification with reference gene primers provided the estimates of nucleated cell counts. TCRdb's table, derived via immunoSEQ multiplex PCR, lists solely in-frame clones and lacks some. V and J calls and clone size are as listed in that table; D and trimming were resolved from the DNA. The repertoire holds 110,000 or so clones, 90% seen once, with approximately 4.2% in the top ten. Germline V gene sequence: CDR1 ENHRY, CDR2 SYGVKD. V shed 3 bases and J 4 bases; nucleotides not matched to a gene: 11. The CDR3 contains 17 residues. The TCR was taken from a woman aged 45-59 years with acute or convalescent COVID-19. The rearrangement joins TRBV10-3 to TRBJ2-3; the match to TRBD2 covers 9 bases. Sequenced sample: peripheral blood. The CDR3 is CAISDILAGPGADTQYF. CDR3 coding DNA: TGTGCCATCAGTGATATCCTAGCGGGACCGGGGGCAGATACGCAGTATTTT.